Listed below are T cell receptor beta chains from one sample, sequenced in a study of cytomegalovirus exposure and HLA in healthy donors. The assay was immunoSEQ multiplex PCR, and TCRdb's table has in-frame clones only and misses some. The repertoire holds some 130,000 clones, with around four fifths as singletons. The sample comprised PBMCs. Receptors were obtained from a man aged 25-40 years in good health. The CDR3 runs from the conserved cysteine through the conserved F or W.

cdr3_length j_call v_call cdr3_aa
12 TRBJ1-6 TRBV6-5 CASSRALSPLHF
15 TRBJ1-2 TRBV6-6 CASSGGNRGSNGYTF
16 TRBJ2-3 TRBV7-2 CASRIDGTGSTDTQYF
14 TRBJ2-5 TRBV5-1 CASSLGQGQETQYF
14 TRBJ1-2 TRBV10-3 CAISEAGGIYGYTF
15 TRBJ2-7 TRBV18 CASSPRGGKTYEQYF
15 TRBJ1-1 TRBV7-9 CASSFNLGRLSEAFF
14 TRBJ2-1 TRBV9 CASSVGGGRGEQFF
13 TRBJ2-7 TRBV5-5 CASSLARSSEQYF
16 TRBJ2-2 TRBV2 CASSDGLRAGTGELFF
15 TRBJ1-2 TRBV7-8 CASSLDRVGLNGYTF
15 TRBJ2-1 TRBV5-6 CASIPQGHGSNEQFF
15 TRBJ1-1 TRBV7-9 CASSLLGGAGTEAFF
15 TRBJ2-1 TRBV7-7 CASSPSRAGGAEQFF
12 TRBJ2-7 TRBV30 CAWSSERDEQYF
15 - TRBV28 CASRSGAPNSYEQYF
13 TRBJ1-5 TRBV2 CASSRDSYQPQHF
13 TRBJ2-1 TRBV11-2 CASSFNPSSEQFF
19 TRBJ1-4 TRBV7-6 CASSLIPLGREVTNEKLFF
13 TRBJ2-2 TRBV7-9 CAFPLVNTGELFF
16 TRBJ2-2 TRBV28 CASSSPAAGPTGELFF
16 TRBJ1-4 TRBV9 CASSGGHYATNEKLFF
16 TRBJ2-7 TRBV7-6 CASSLVDTSKVYEQYF
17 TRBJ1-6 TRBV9 CASSVGYRGSYNSPLHF
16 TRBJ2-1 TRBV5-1 CASSKYRDMNYNEQFF
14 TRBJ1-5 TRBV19 CASKQGINNQPQHF
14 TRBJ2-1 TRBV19 CASRVAGIGNEQFF
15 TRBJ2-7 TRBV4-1 CASSQATSGTYEQYF
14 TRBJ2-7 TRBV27 CASSTIPLTYEQYF
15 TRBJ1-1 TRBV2 CASSAPGQVNTEAFF